This T cell receptor (beta chain) was sequenced in a study of beta chain features in type 1 diabetes. Study-wide background: Sorted cells, roughly 98,000,000 in number, were examined across all samples.

The authors reverse transcribed all of the isolated RNA, so sequencing captured expressed TCRB transcripts. Profiling relied on immunoSEQ multiplex PCR, and the TCRdb table lists in-frame clones only, not all of them. This sample has over 350,000 clones, with roughly 16% found just once. The CDR3 has 12 residues. Germline CDR1 ENHRY, CDR2 SYGVKD. This clone was observed a few times. Purities in excess of 95% were seen in all sorted populations. The sequence was obtained from a woman younger than 30 in good health. The source material was naive CD4+ T cells from blood. This chain joins TRBV10-3 and TRBJ2-5; possibly TRBD2 for D (5 bases). Matching the DNA end better, TRBJ2-7 makes the J call doubtful. This CDR3 reads CAISGRGDEQYF. The CDR3 DNA is TGTGCCATCAGTGGTCGGGGAGACGAGCAGTACTTC.